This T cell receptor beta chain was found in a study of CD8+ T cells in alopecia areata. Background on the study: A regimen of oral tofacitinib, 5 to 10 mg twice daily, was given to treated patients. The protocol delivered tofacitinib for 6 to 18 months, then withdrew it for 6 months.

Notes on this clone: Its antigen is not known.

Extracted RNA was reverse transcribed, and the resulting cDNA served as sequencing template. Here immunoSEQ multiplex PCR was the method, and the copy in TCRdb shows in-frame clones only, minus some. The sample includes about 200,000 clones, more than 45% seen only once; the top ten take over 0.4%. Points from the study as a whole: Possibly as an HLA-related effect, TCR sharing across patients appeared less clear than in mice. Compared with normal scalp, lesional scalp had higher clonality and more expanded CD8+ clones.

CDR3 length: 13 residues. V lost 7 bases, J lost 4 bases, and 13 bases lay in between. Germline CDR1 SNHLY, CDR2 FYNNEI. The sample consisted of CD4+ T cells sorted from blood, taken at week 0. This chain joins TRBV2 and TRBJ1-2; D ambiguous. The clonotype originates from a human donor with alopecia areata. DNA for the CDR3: TGTGCCAGCATCCTTGGTACCCGCTATGGCTACACCTTC. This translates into CASILGTRYGYTF.